One sample yielded the 5 T cell receptor beta chains listed below, sequenced in a study of blood T cells in healthy people across ages. A second PCR of roughly 7 to 11 cycles used a sample-barcoded 5' primer and a J-beta primer mix. TCRdb reanalysed the 5' RACE reads using MiXCR and keeps one entry per CDR3 protein. The table has roughly 1.9 million distinct CDR3 sequences, about two fifths seen once. Sequencing was performed on blood. These receptors came from a human donor in good health.

This clonotype was detected ten times or more. V usage is TRBV11-1 and J usage is TRBJ2-7; the D gene could be TRBD1 or TRBD2 (5 bases each). V was cut by 2 bases and J by 4 bases, with 12 bases left in between. The CDR3 is 14 residues long. Germline V gene lookup returns CDR1 SGHAT and CDR2 FQDESV (reference sequence). In DNA form, the CDR3 reads TGTGCCAGCAGCTTACCGGGGCTCTCTTACGAGCAGTACTTC. This translates into CASSLPGLSYEQYF.

This clonotype was observed a handful of times. The rearrangement links TRBV10-3 to TRBJ2-1, with 11 bases aligning to TRBD2. After removal of 7 bases from V and 5 bases from J, the junction contained 7 bases not matched to a gene. The germline V gene encodes CDR1 ENHRY and CDR2 SYGVKD. The CDR3 sequence is 15 residues long. The CDR3 bases are TGTGCCATCAACGGTCTAGCGGGGGGAAACAATGAGCAGTTCTTC. Residues: CAINGLAGGNNEQFF.

This chain connects TRBV14 to TRBJ2-3, with D unclear. The germline gives CDR1 SGHDN, CDR2 FVKESK. Trimming removed 4 bases from V and 6 bases from J, with 11 bases in between. The CDR3 is 13 amino acids. The CDR3 region is CASSPQIADTQYF. The CDR3, as DNA: TGTGCCAGCAGCCCACAGATCGCGGATACGCAGTATTTT.

This chain joins TRBV20-1 and TRBJ2-5; 10 positions agree with TRBD2. The CDR3 length is 15 residues. CDR1 and CDR2 (germline): DFQATT, SNEGSKA (reference sequence). V lost 5 bases to trimming and J lost 4 bases; unmatched junction nucleotides: 10. The CDR3 reads CSARKLAGRGETQYF. The DNA for the CDR3 is TGCAGTGCTCGCAAACTAGCGGGGCGTGGAGAGACCCAGTACTTC.

The chain couples TRBV6-5 to TRBJ1-1; a weak D match, TRBD1 (5 bases). V was trimmed by 4 bases and J by 3 bases, leaving 15 bases between them. This CDR3 spans 15 amino acids. Germline CDR1 and CDR2: MNHEY and SVGAGI. DNA of the CDR3: TGTGCCAGCAGTTCTCCTGGGGGGAGGGACACTGAAGCTTTCTTT. Translation: CASSSPGGRDTEAFF.